The 24 T cell receptor beta chains in this list originate from one sample, sequenced in a study of T cell responses to AZD1222 COVID-19 vaccine. The repertoire was sequenced with immunoSEQ multiplex PCR; TCRdb's copy has only in-frame clones and lacks some. The data show 100,000 to 150,000 clones, with just over 90% seen just once and less than 9% held by the top ten. Sequences were derived from peripheral blood, sampled on day 0 of AZD1222 vaccination. The receptors were sampled from an adult in good health.

The V and J genes are TRBV20-1 and TRBJ1-5; weak D call: TRBD1 (6 bases). This CDR3 comprises 15 residues. Trimming left V 5 bases short and J 6 bases short, with 20 bases between. Germline values: CDR1 DFQATT, CDR2 SNEGSKA (reference sequence). The CDR3 DNA reads as TGCAGTGCTGGTGTGGGGCGGGGGGCAAGTCAGCCCCAGCATTTT. Amino acid sequence: CSAGVGRGASQPQHF.

V gene TRBV5-8 combines with J gene TRBJ1-3; D unclear. The V gene's germline CDR1 is SGHTS and CDR2 YDEGEE. Trimming cost V 0 bases and J 3 bases, with 10 bases left between them. The CDR3 sequence is 15 residues long. The CDR3 DNA sequence: TGTGCCAGCAGCTTGGATATCCTGGGTGGAAACACCATATATTTT. Amino acid sequence: CASSLDILGGNTIYF.

The CDR3 coding sequence is TGTGCCAGCAGTCCCGGGACAAAAGAGACCCAGTACTTC. This gives the protein CASSPGTKETQYF. The chain links TRBV6-2 or TRBV6-3 to TRBJ2-5, with a possible D match to TRBD1 (6 bases). Per germline, CDR1 MNHEY and CDR2 SVGEGT. The CDR3 is 13 amino acids. V gave up 5 bases and J gave up 3 bases, with 10 bases separating them.

The V and J genes are TRBV18 and TRBJ1-1; D is uncertain. CDR3 length: 13 residues. The V gene lost 4 bases and the J gene lost 2 bases, with 8 bases spanning the gap. The germline V gene encodes CDR1 KGHSH and CDR2 LQKENI. The CDR3 loop is CASSQGFNTEAFF. DNA of the CDR3: TGTGCCAGCTCACAGGGTTTTAACACTGAAGCTTTCTTT.

The J gene is TRBJ1-2, the V gene TRBV18; the match to TRBD1 covers 8 bases. The CDR3 has 13 amino acids. Trimming took 6 bases from V and 4 from J; bases not matched to a gene: 4. Germline values: CDR1 KGHSH, CDR2 LQKENI. This chain's CDR3 is CASSRQGSYGYTF. The CDR3 DNA reads as TGTGCCAGCTCTCGACAGGGGAGCTATGGCTACACCTTC.

The J gene is TRBJ2-7, the V gene TRBV5-6, with D perhaps matching TRBD2 (5 bases). Germline values: CDR1 SGHDT, CDR2 YYEEEE. The V gene lost 3 bases and the J gene lost 0 bases, with 7 bases spanning the gap. The CDR3 runs to 13 residues. This CDR3 is CASSYGNSYEQYF. In nucleotides, the CDR3 is TGTGCCAGCAGCTACGGGAACTCCTACGAGCAGTACTTC.

In its sample, this clone was seen once. The genes are TRBV25-1 and TRBJ2-7, with a possible D match to TRBD1 (6 bases). V lost 4 bases and J 2 bases, leaving 15 bases between the germline ends. This CDR3 has 15 amino acids. Germline CDR1 is MGHDK and CDR2 is SYGVNS. CDR3 coding DNA: TGTGCCAGCAGTGCGGACAGTATAGGGACCTACGAGCAGTACTTC. Its translation is CASSADSIGTYEQYF.

The CDR3 is CASSLRTGNNYGYTF. The CDR3 nucleotides read TGTGCCAGCAGTTTGAGGACAGGAAACAACTATGGCTACACCTTC. The chain links TRBV27 to TRBJ1-2, with 7 positions matching TRBD1. Germline assignment: CDR1 MNHEY and CDR2 SMNVEV (reference sequence). Trimming took 3 bases from V and 2 from J; bases not matched to a gene: 6. The CDR3 extends over 15 amino acids.

The chain has TRBV7-2 and TRBJ1-1; D is perhaps TRBD1 (5 bases). The CDR3 covers 14 residues. CDR1 and CDR2 from the germline V gene are SGHTA and FQGNSA. Trimming left V 5 bases short and J 1 base short, with 11 bases between. The CDR3 loop is CASSPGTQNTEAFF. CDR3 coding DNA: TGTGCCAGCAGCCCCGGGACGCAGAACACTGAAGCTTTCTTT.

The rearrangement joins TRBV6-5 to TRBJ1-1; D is unclear. The ends were cut back, 0 bases at V and 9 bases at J, with 17 bases in the middle. The CDR3 runs 15 residues. Germline-derived CDR1 and CDR2 are MNHEY and SVGAGI. CDR3 DNA: TGTGCCAGCAGTTACTCGACTTCCGGGAATGCACAAGCTTTCTTT. Its protein is CASSYSTSGNAQAFF.

This sequence joins TRBV19 and TRBJ1-4; possible D gene TRBD1, 6 bases. The ends were cut back, 4 bases at V and 5 bases at J, with 17 bases in the middle. This CDR3 region has 16 residues. The germline V gene encodes CDR1 LNHDA and CDR2 SQIVND (reference sequence). For the CDR3, the DNA is TGTGCCAGTAGTACCTTTGGAGGGGGGTTGAATGAAAAACTGTTTTTT. Encoded protein: CASSTFGGGLNEKLFF.

The chain carries TRBV30 and TRBJ2-3; perhaps D is TRBD1 or TRBD2 (6 bases each). V was shortened by 7 bases and J by 6 bases, with 17 bases between the two germline ends. Germline CDR1 is GTSNPN and CDR2 is SVGIG (reference sequence). The CDR3 spans 13 residues. The CDR3 DNA reads TGTGCCTTCAATGGGGGCGGAGGGGATACGCAGTATTTT. It specifies CAFNGGGGDTQYF. Combining the CDR3 with reference TRBV30 and TRBJ2-3 gives the whole variable domain SQTIHQWPATLVQPVGSPLSLECTVEGTSNPNLYWYRQAAGRGLQLLFYSVGIGQISSEVPQNLSASRPQDRQFILSSKKLLLSDSGFYLCAFNGGGGDTQYFGPGTRLTVL.

This clone was found a few times. The chain joins TRBV15 to TRBJ1-4; D is ambiguous. CDR1 is LNHNV, CDR2 YYDKDF, per germline (reference sequence). The CDR3 has 14 amino acids. Trimming shortened V by 5 bases and J by 11 bases, and 18 bases separated the two germline ends. The DNA of the CDR3 is TGTGCCACCAGCCCGGAGTCTGGCTCGGGGAAACTGTTTTTT. Translated: CATSPESGSGKLFF.

CDR3 protein: CAWSVGGTHYEQYF. The CDR3 DNA follows: TGTGCCTGGAGTGTAGGAGGGACTCACTACGAGCAGTACTTC. J is TRBJ2-7 and V is TRBV30, with D perhaps matching TRBD2 (6 bases). The germline V and J ends were trimmed by 0 bases and 3 bases, with 12 bases remaining between them. Germline V gives CDR1 GTSNPN, CDR2 SVGIG (reference sequence). The CDR3 runs to 14 residues. The entire variable domain, with the rest obtained from reference TRBV30 and TRBJ2-7, is as follows: SQTIHQWPATLVQPVGSPLSLECTVEGTSNPNLYWYRQAAGRGLQLLFYSVGIGQISSEVPQNLSASRPQDRQFILSSKKLLLSDSGFYLCAWSVGGTHYEQYFGPGTRLTVT.

The rearrangement uses TRBV10-3 and TRBJ1-1; possibly TRBD1 for D (5 bases). This CDR3 is 13 amino acids long. V lost 4 bases, J lost 1 base, and 7 bases lay in between. Germline V gene data show CDR1 as ENHRY and CDR2 as SYGVKD. The chain's CDR3 is CAISGTSNTEAFF. The CDR3 nucleotides are TGTGCCATCAGTGGGACATCGAACACTGAAGCTTTCTTT.

The genes are TRBV4-3 and TRBJ1-6; D is unresolved. Trimming shortened V by 0 bases and J by 0 bases, and 12 bases separated the two germline ends. The CDR3 is 18 amino acids. Germline V gene sequence: CDR1 LGHNA, CDR2 YSLEER. The CDR3 spells CASSQETARPSYNSPLHF. The CDR3 region has the DNA TGCGCCAGCAGCCAAGAAACGGCCAGGCCCTCCTATAATTCACCCCTCCACTTT.

The chain recombines TRBV4-3 with TRBJ1-3; the match to TRBD1 covers 7 bases. The germline gives CDR1 LGHNA, CDR2 YSLEER. Trimming cost V 0 bases and J 4 bases; bases outside gene matches: 6. The CDR3 has 16 amino acids. CDR3 amino acids: CASSQDTTGSGNTIYF. Here the CDR3 DNA reads TGCGCCAGCAGCCAAGACACGACAGGGTCGGGAAACACCATATATTTT.

This chain links TRBV19 with TRBJ1-3; 9 bases are shared with TRBD1. V gave up 6 bases and J gave up 1 base; unmatched junction bases: 7. Germline CDR1 LNHDA, CDR2 SQIVND (reference sequence). CDR3 length equals 16 residues. The CDR3, as DNA: TGTGCCAGTAGGCCTACCGACAGGGGGTCTGGAAACACCATATATTTT. It specifies CASRPTDRGSGNTIYF.

The V and J genes are TRBV11-3 and TRBJ1-4; tentative D call: TRBD1 (5 bases). Trimming removed 10 bases at V and 11 bases at J, with 23 bases between. CDR3 length: 14 residues. Germline V lookup: CDR1 SGHNT, CDR2 YENEEA. CDR3 sequence reads: CANLSKGNGEKLFF. Here the CDR3 DNA reads TGTGCCAACCTTTCGAAGGGGAATGGGGAGAAACTGTTTTTT.

V is TRBV4-3 and J is TRBJ1-5; D is ambiguous. The CDR3 contains 15 residues. In germline, CDR1 is LGHNA, CDR2 YSLEER. V was cut by 3 bases and J by 2 bases, with 11 bases left in between. The DNA for the CDR3 is TGCGCCAGCAGCCAGGACGGTTTAGGCAATCAGCCCCAGCATTTT. Translation gives CASSQDGLGNQPQHF.

J is TRBJ2-5 and V is TRBV27; no clear D gene. The germline CDR1 and CDR2 sequences are MNHEY and SMNVEV (reference sequence). The CDR3 loop spans 14 amino acids. The V end lost 6 bases, the J end lost 0 bases, and 11 bases lay between the germline ends. CDR3: CASSPRNYQETQYF. CDR3 nucleotide sequence: TGTGCCAGCAGCCCCCGCAACTACCAAGAGACCCAGTACTTC.

In its sample, this clone was seen a few times. This sequence joins TRBV6-5 and TRBJ2-2; D call uncertain. The CDR3 runs 12 residues. CDR1 is MNHEY, CDR2 SVGAGI, per germline. V dropped 11 bases and J dropped 1 base, with 8 bases sitting between them. CDR3 sequence: CAHGENTGELFF. In DNA, the CDR3 is TGTGCCCATGGGGAGAACACCGGGGAGCTGTTTTTT.

Remarks on this clone: This CDR3 is also generated by other DNA sequences in the sample. The gene calls are TRBV12-3 or TRBV12-4 and TRBJ2-7; 9 bases agree with TRBD1. This CDR3 has 13 amino acids. J lost 2 bases, V lost 6 bases, and 2 bases had no gene match. The CDR3 DNA is TGTGCCAGCAGCAGGACAGGGGCCTACGAGCAGTACTTC. It is translated as CASSRTGAYEQYF.

This clone was recorded only once. Here the CDR3 reads CASSSPGTVEKLFF. DNA of the CDR3: TGTGCCAGCAGCTCCCCCGGGACAGTTGAAAAACTGTTTTTT. The gene calls are TRBV7-2 and TRBJ1-4, with 7 bases matching TRBD1. Germline assignment: CDR1 SGHTA and CDR2 FQGNSA. The CDR3 has 14 residues. V lost 4 bases to trimming and J lost 7 bases; unmatched junction nucleotides: 6.